Each of the 14 T cell receptor beta chains below was sequenced from the same sample in a study of cytomegalovirus exposure and HLA in healthy donors. Primers for the PCR totalled 60 Vbeta and 13 Jbeta. Measured with immunoSEQ multiplex PCR; TCRdb has only the in-frame clones, and not every one. The table includes over 150,000 clones, approximately 78% detected once. Specimen: PBMCs. These TCRs come from a woman aged 50 to 60 in good health and CMV-seropositive.

The chain's CDR3 is CASSRGTGVPYNEQFF. The CDR3 DNA reads TGTGCCAGTAGTAGAGGGACAGGGGTTCCCTACAATGAGCAGTTCTTC. This chain connects TRBV19 to TRBJ2-1; 10 bases line up with TRBD1. V lost 4 bases, J lost 2 bases, and 5 bases stayed unmatched. Germline V gene lookup returns CDR1 LNHDA and CDR2 SQIVND (reference sequence). The CDR3 is made up of 16 amino acids.

The chain couples TRBV7-8 to TRBJ1-5; 8 bases align to TRBD1. Looked up from germline, CDR1 is SGHVS and CDR2 is FQNEAQ. V trimming: 5 bases; J trimming: 2 bases; junction bases outside the gene matches: 5. This CDR3 is built from 15 residues. CDR3 bases: TGTGCCAGCAGCACAGGACAGGGCGGCAATCAGCCCCAGCATTTT. Its protein product is CASSTGQGGNQPQHF.

V is TRBV28 and J is TRBJ2-5, with 8 bases matching TRBD1. This CDR3 is built from 16 residues. With 1 base clipped from V and 5 bases from J, the junction kept 9 bases outside the gene matches. Per germline, CDR1 MDHEN and CDR2 SYDVKM. The chain's CDR3 is CASSLYMDRVDETQYF. The CDR3 bases are TGTGCCAGCAGTTTATATATGGACAGGGTCGACGAGACCCAGTACTTC.

The sample holds a few counts of this clone. The rearrangement links TRBV6-6 to TRBJ2-2; D gene unclear. The CDR3 sequence is 12 residues long. Trimming cost V 6 bases and J 7 bases, with 9 bases left between them. Germline V lookup: CDR1 MNHNY, CDR2 SVGAGI (reference sequence). The CDR3 DNA follows: TGTGCCAGCAGCCCCACGCGCGGGGAGCTGTTTTTT. Its translation: CASSPTRGELFF.

The rearrangement links TRBV28 to TRBJ2-7, with D perhaps TRBD2 (5 bases). V lost 3 bases to trimming and J lost 2 bases, with 8 bases between them. This CDR3 spans 13 amino acids. The germline gives CDR1 MDHEN, CDR2 SYDVKM. CDR3 protein: CASSFLGTYEQYF. The CDR3 DNA sequence: TGTGCCAGCAGTTTTCTCGGGACCTACGAGCAGTACTTC.

The gene calls are TRBV9 and TRBJ1-4; D uncertain. CDR3 length: 15 residues. In germline, CDR1 is SGDLS, CDR2 YYNGEE. V was clipped by 0 bases and J by 5 bases, with 11 bases between them. In DNA, the CDR3 is TGTGCCAGCAGCGTAGGCGGCAGTGAGAATGAAAAACTGTTTTTT. Its translation is CASSVGGSENEKLFF.

The chain joins TRBV5-6 to TRBJ2-7; TRBD1 matches 10 bases. The CDR3 is 15 amino acids. Unmatched junction bases numbered 6, after V lost 4 bases and J lost 2 bases. The germline V gene encodes CDR1 SGHDT and CDR2 YYEEEE. The CDR3 protein is CASSRRDRGPYEQYF. CDR3 in DNA: TGTGCCAGCAGCCGACGAGACAGGGGGCCCTACGAGCAGTACTTC.

This clone was found a few times. The chain links TRBV27 to TRBJ1-6; TRBD1 might be the D (5 bases). The V and J ends lost 5 bases and 6 bases respectively, with 20 bases between them. CDR1 MNHEY and CDR2 SMNVEV come from the germline V gene (reference sequence). This CDR3 region has 17 residues. The CDR3 region is CASSLTLRWGRNSPLHF. As DNA, the CDR3 is TGTGCCAGCAGTCTTACGTTACGATGGGGCCGTAATTCACCCCTCCACTTT.

The chain employs TRBV18 and TRBJ1-1; 10 nucleotides agree with TRBD1. This CDR3 has 15 amino acids. CDR1 is KGHSH and CDR2 is LQKENI in the germline V gene. With V trimmed by 5 bases and J by 0 bases, 3 bases remained unmatched. CDR3 protein: CASSSGTGVNTEAFF. In DNA, the CDR3 is TGTGCCAGCTCATCCGGGACAGGGGTGAACACTGAAGCTTTCTTT.

The chain combines TRBV7-6 with TRBJ2-7; the match to TRBD1 covers 9 bases. The CDR3 is 14 residues long. Germline CDR1 SGHVS, CDR2 FNYEAQ. J was trimmed by 4 bases and V by 5 bases; bases with no gene match: 6. CDR3 in DNA: TGTGCCAGCAGCCCACAGGGGGCGACATACGAGCAGTACTTC. This translates into CASSPQGATYEQYF.

J is TRBJ1-4 and V is TRBV15; D call uncertain. The germline CDR1 and CDR2 sequences are LNHNV and YYDKDF (reference sequence). This CDR3 comprises 16 residues. V lost 0 bases and J 3 bases, leaving 11 bases between the germline ends. For the CDR3, the DNA is TGTGCCACCAGCAGAGATAGCAGTGCGTCTAATGAAAAACTGTTTTTT. Amino acid sequence: CATSRDSSASNEKLFF.

This clone was observed once. V is TRBV6-1 and J is TRBJ2-5; 9 nucleotides match TRBD2. Looked up from germline, CDR1 is MNHNS and CDR2 is SASEGT. Trimming removed 1 base from V and 7 bases from J; junction bases left unmatched: 7. The CDR3 consists of 15 residues. The CDR3 region has the DNA TGTGCCAGCAGTGAAGAGCGGGGGGCCTCGTGGACCCAGTACTTC. Translated, it gives CASSEERGASWTQYF.

J is TRBJ2-7 and V is TRBV28, with D possibly TRBD2 on 6 matching bases. The CDR3 length is 11 residues. Trimming pared 2 bases from V and 9 bases from J, leaving 8 bases between. From germline, CDR1 is MDHEN and CDR2 SYDVKM. The DNA of the CDR3 is TGTGCCAGCAGTTTAAGGGGAGGGCAGTACTTC. It translates to CASSLRGGQYF.

In DNA, the CDR3 is TGTGCCAGCAGACGACCGGGACAAGGCTTTAACTATGGCTACACCTTC. It specifies CASRRPGQGFNYGYTF. The chain uses TRBV28 and TRBJ1-2; perhaps TRBD1 as D (6 bases). Germline V gene data show CDR1 as MDHEN and CDR2 as SYDVKM. The V end was cut by 6 bases, the J end by 1 base, with 18 bases between. The CDR3 totals 16 residues.